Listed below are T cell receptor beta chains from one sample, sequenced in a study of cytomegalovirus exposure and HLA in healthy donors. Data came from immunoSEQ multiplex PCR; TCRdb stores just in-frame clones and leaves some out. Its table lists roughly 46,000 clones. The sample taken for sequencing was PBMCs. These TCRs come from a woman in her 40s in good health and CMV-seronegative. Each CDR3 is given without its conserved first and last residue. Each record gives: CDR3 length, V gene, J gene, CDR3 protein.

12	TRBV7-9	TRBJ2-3	ASSLVIGADTQY
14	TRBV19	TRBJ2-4	ASSTPGDRAKNIQY
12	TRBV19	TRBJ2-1	ATTRTSSYNEQF
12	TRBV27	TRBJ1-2	ASSHGQGVGGYT
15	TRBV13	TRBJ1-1	ASSLGGTGGINTEAF
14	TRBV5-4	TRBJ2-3	ASSSRSAGEVDTQY
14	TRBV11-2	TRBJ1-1	ASSSTGGGMNTEAF
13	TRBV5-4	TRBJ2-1	ASRSGTSGNNEQF
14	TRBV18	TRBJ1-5	ASSPEGHPSNQPQH
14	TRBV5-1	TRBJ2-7	ASSLSASTGSYEQY
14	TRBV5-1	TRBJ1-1	ASSSQGSARNTEAF
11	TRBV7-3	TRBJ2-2	ASSFSESGELF
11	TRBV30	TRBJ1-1	AWKSSLASEAF
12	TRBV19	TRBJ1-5	ASSMQGGNQPQH
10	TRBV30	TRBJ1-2	AWTGGFYGYT